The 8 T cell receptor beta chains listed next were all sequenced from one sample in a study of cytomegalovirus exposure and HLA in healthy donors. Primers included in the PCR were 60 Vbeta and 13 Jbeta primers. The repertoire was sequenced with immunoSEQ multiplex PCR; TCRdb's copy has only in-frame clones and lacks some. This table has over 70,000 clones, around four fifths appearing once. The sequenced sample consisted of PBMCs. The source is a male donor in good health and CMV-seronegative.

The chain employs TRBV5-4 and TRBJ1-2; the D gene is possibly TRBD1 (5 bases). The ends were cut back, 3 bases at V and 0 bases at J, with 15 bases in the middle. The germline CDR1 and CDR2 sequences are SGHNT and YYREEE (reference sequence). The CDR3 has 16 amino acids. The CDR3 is CASSWRDLGTNYGYTF. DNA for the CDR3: TGTGCCAGCAGCTGGAGGGACCTCGGGACTAACTATGGCTACACCTTC. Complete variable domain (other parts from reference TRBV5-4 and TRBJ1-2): ETGVTQSPTHLIKTRGQQVTLRCSSQSGHNTVSWYQQALGQGPQFIFQYYREEENGRGNFPPRFSGLQFPNYSSELNVNALELDDSALYLCASSWRDLGTNYGYTFGSGTRLTVV.

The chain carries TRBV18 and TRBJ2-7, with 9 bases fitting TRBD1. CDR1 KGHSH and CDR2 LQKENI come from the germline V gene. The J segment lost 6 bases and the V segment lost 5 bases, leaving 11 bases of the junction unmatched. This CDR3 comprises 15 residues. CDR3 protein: CASSAPGTGQSEQYF. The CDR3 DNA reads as TGTGCCAGCTCAGCCCCCGGGACAGGGCAATCCGAGCAGTACTTC.

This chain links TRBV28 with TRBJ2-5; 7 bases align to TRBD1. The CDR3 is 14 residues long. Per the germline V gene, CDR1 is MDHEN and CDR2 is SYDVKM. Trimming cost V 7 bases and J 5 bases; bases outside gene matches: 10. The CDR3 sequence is CASNTRGRVETQYF. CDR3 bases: TGTGCCAGCAATACGAGGGGGCGCGTGGAGACCCAGTACTTC.

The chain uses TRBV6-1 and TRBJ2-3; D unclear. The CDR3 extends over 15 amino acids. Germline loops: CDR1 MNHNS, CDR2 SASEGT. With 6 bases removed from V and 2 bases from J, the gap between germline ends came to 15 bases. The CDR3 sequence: CASSGYAVLTDTQYF. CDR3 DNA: TGTGCCAGCAGCGGCTACGCGGTCCTCACAGATACGCAGTATTTT.

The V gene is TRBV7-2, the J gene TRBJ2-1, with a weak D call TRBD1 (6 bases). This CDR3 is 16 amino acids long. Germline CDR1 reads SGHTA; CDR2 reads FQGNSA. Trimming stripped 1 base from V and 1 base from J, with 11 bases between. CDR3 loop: CASSLGPGASYNEQFF. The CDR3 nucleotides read TGTGCCAGCAGCTTAGGGCCAGGGGCATCCTACAATGAGCAGTTCTTC.

The CDR3 loop is CASSSTGGHEQYF. The CDR3 DNA is TGTGCCAGCAGTTCTACAGGGGGTCACGAGCAGTACTTC. V and J are TRBV28 and TRBJ2-7; TRBD1 aligns across 8 bases. This CDR3 comprises 13 residues. With V trimmed by 4 bases and J by 5 bases, 4 bases remained unmatched. CDR1 and CDR2 (germline): MDHEN, SYDVKM.

Here the CDR3 reads CASSGTGRLNTEAFF. The CDR3 DNA follows: TGTGCCAGCAGTGGGACAGGGAGGTTGAACACTGAAGCTTTCTTT. This chain joins TRBV28 and TRBJ1-1, with 9 positions matching TRBD1. After removal of 5 bases from V and 0 bases from J, the junction contained 4 bases not matched to a gene. The CDR3 is 15 amino acids. In germline, CDR1 is MDHEN, CDR2 SYDVKM.

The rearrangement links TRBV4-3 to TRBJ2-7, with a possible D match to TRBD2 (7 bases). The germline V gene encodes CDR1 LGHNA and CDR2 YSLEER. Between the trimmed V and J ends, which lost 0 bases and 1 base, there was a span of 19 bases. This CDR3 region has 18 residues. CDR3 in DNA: TGCGCCAGCAGCCAAGATCCCTTCCCAGGGGAGGGTTCCTACGAGCAGTACTTC. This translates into CASSQDPFPGEGSYEQYF.